Below, 5 T cell receptor beta chains from the same sample are listed, as sequenced in a study of CD8 T cells in ankylosing spondylitis. Study-level points and caveats: Within ankylosing spondylitis blood, a TCR beta motif made up of seven or eight highly homologous variants appeared to be characteristic.

TCRdb recomputed calls from the 5' RACE reads with MiXCR, one row per CDR3 protein. Of a few hundred thousand distinct CDR3 sequences in the sample, 12% are singletons; the top ten hold under 7.5%. No antigen is known for these receptors. The specimen sequenced was blood, either unsorted or a sorted T cell fraction (not recorded which). The receptors shown here come from a male donor with ankylosing spondylitis.

This clonotype occurred many times. The gene calls are TRBV24-1 and TRBJ2-4; D is tentatively TRBD1 or TRBD2 (5 bases each). V dropped 2 bases and J dropped 11 bases, with 21 bases sitting between them. Germline CDR1 and CDR2: KGHDR and SFDVKD. This CDR3 comprises 16 residues. Here the CDR3 DNA reads TGTGCCACCAGTGATTCGAGATCCGGGGCTAACGTAGTTCAGTACTTC. The encoded protein is CATSDSRSGANVVQYF.

This clonotype was detected ten times or more. The CDR3 sequence: CASSPPKVQGRTEAFF. CDR3 DNA sequence: TGTGCCAGCTCACCACCGAAGGTACAGGGCAGAACTGAAGCTTTCTTT. The rearrangement links TRBV18 to TRBJ1-1; the D gene is possibly TRBD1 (6 bases). Per the germline V gene, CDR1 is KGHSH and CDR2 is LQKENI. This CDR3 is 16 amino acids long. Trimming took 0 bases from V and 5 from J, leaving 16 bases between them.

The chain joins TRBV6-1 to TRBJ2-5, with 9 bases matching TRBD1. This CDR3 has 15 residues. Germline values: CDR1 MNHNS, CDR2 SASEGT. After removal of 5 bases from V and 4 bases from J, the junction contained 8 bases not matched to a gene. The CDR3 DNA sequence: TGTGCCAGCAGTCAACCGACAGGGGGAGGAGAGACCCAGTACTTC. Translating it yields CASSQPTGGGETQYF.

The chain combines TRBV6-5 with TRBJ2-1, with 9 bases that match TRBD2. The CDR3 consists of 18 residues. The junction had 11 bases not matched to a gene; V was cut back by 0 bases and J by 5 bases. The germline V gene has CDR1 MNHEY and CDR2 SVGAGI. The CDR3 nucleotides read TGTGCCAGCAGTTACTCCCAGCCGCTAGCGGGAACTCACAATGAGCAGTTCTTC. Translating it yields CASSYSQPLAGTHNEQFF.

The chain couples TRBV7-9 to TRBJ1-1, with D possibly being TRBD1 (5 bases). Germline-derived CDR1 and CDR2 are SEHNR and FQNEAQ (reference sequence). Trimming stripped 4 bases from V and 4 bases from J, with 10 bases between. CDR3 length equals 13 residues. The CDR3 is CASSSLGPTEAFF. CDR3 sequence (DNA): TGTGCCAGCAGCTCGTTGGGGCCCACTGAAGCTTTCTTT.